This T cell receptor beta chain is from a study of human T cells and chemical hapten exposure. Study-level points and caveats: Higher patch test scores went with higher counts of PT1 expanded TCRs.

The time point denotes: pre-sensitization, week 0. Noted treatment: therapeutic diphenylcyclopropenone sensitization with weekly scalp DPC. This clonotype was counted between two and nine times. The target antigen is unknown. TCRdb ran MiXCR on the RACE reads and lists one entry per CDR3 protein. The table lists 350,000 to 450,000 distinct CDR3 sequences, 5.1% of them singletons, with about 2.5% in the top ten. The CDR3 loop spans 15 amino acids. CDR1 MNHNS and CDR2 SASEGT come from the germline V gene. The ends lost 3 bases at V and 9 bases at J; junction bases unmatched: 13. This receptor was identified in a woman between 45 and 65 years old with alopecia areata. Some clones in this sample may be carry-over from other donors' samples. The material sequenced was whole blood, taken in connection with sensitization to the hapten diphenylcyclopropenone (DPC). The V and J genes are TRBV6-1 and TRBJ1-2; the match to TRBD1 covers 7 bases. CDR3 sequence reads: CASSDRTGSPYSYTF. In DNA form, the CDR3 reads TGTGCCAGCAGTGATAGGACAGGCAGCCCTTATAGCTACACCTTC.